This T cell receptor (beta chain) comes out of a study of blood T cells in healthy people across ages. In the study overall: Template-switching capture recovered about one barcoded beta molecule per two T cells.

A sample-barcoded 5' primer and a J-beta primer mix were used in a second PCR of about 7 to 11 cycles. TCRdb re-called the 5' RACE reads through MiXCR, storing one row per CDR3 protein. The sample has roughly 830,000 distinct CDR3 sequences; approximately 65% are singletons. There are 16 residues in the CDR3. V shed 6 bases, J shed 9 bases, and the junction held 13 bases outside the gene matches. CDR1 is MNHEY and CDR2 is SMNVEV in the germline V gene (reference sequence). Sequencing was carried out using blood. The chain carries TRBV27 and TRBJ2-1, with 11 bases aligning to TRBD2. The origin of this receptor is a man between 25 and 39 years old in good health. CDR3 in amino acids: CASRVAASGGLGEQFF. The CDR3 DNA sequence: TGTGCCAGCAGAGTAGCAGCTAGCGGGGGGCTTGGTGAGCAGTTCTTC.